One sample yielded the 29 T cell receptor beta chains listed below, sequenced in a study of T cell responses to AZD1222 COVID-19 vaccine. The table came from immunoSEQ multiplex PCR; TCRdb's copy has only in-frame clones and leaves some out. The profile shows around 200,000 clones, roughly 93% of them singletons. The sequenced sample was peripheral blood, obtained 28 days after the second dose of the MenACWY control vaccine. Receptors were obtained from an adult who received the MenACWY meningococcal vaccine as a control.

The rearrangement uses TRBV11-3 and TRBJ2-3; D is undetermined. Trimming took off 3 bases at V and 0 bases at J, with 7 bases between the two ends. From germline, CDR1 is SGHNT and CDR2 YENEEA. This CDR3 region has 14 residues. The CDR3 nucleotides read TGTGCCAGCAGCTTGTTGGCTAGCACAGATACGCAGTATTTT. Its translation: CASSLLASTDTQYF.

This chain joins TRBV10-3 and TRBJ1-3, with D unresolved. The CDR3 spans 17 residues. Trimming cost V 0 bases and J 0 bases, with 12 bases left between them. Germline lookup yields CDR1 ENHRY and CDR2 SYGVKD. The CDR3 DNA is TGTGCCATCAGTGAGTCGATGGGTCCCCTCTCTGGAAACACCATATATTTT. The encoded protein is CAISESMGPLSGNTIYF.

The chain links TRBV18 to TRBJ1-3; TRBD1 matches 9 bases. The V segment lost 3 bases and the J segment 0 bases; nucleotides outside the gene matches: 9. Germline V lookup: CDR1 KGHSH, CDR2 LQKENI. The CDR3 spans 18 residues. CDR3 coding DNA: TGTGCCAGCTCACCGTCCGGGACAGGGAAATACTCTGGAAACACCATATATTTT. Translating it yields CASSPSGTGKYSGNTIYF.

The chain is built from TRBV15 and TRBJ1-2, with 9 positions matching TRBD1. The V gene's germline CDR1 is LNHNV and CDR2 YYDKDF (reference sequence). Trimming cost V 1 base and J 1 base; bases outside gene matches: 1. The CDR3 covers 15 residues. For the CDR3, the DNA is TGTGCCACCAGCAGAGCGGGACAGGGTAACTATGGCTACACCTTC. It yields the protein CATSRAGQGNYGYTF.

The chain links TRBV19 to TRBJ1-1; D is perhaps TRBD1 (5 bases). Germline-derived CDR1 and CDR2 are LNHDA and SQIVND (reference sequence). This CDR3 is built from 14 residues. Trimming took off 7 bases at V and 7 bases at J, with 19 bases between the two ends. CDR3 sequence reads: CASTAKVGVYEAFF. CDR3 bases: TGTGCCAGTACCGCTAAAGTGGGGGTTTATGAAGCTTTCTTT.

The V call is TRBV5-1, the J call TRBJ2-7; D unclear. Germline values: CDR1 SGHRS, CDR2 YFSETQ. The CDR3 runs 13 residues. Between the trimmed V and J ends, which lost 1 base and 5 bases, there was a span of 10 bases. The CDR3 is CASSLSASDEQYF. The CDR3 nucleotides are TGCGCCAGCAGCTTGTCAGCCAGTGACGAGCAGTACTTC.

Only a few counts were recorded for this clone. The rearrangement joins TRBV7-9 to TRBJ1-2; 8 bases agree with TRBD1. Trimming removed 5 bases from V and 4 bases from J; junction bases left unmatched: 21. CDR1 and CDR2 (germline): SEHNR, FQNEAQ (reference sequence). The length of the CDR3 is 19 residues. The CDR3: CASSGNLGQARVPFYGYTF. The CDR3 bases are TGTGCCAGCAGCGGAAATTTGGGACAGGCAAGGGTACCCTTCTATGGCTACACCTTC.

The chain is built from TRBV6-5 and TRBJ1-3; a possible D gene is TRBD1 (6 bases). The CDR3 is 14 amino acids. The V gene's germline CDR1 is MNHEY and CDR2 SVGAGI. Trimming removed 5 bases from V and 4 bases from J, with 12 bases in between. CDR3 region: CASSLGGQGNTIYF. CDR3 DNA sequence: TGTGCCAGCAGTCTTGGGGGCCAAGGAAACACCATATATTTT.

CDR3 in DNA: TGTGCTAGTGGTAGGGACACCTACACTGAAGCTTTCTTT. It is translated as CASGRDTYTEAFF. This chain joins TRBV12-5 and TRBJ1-1, with D perhaps TRBD1 (6 bases). The CDR3 loop spans 13 amino acids. V was pared by 5 bases and J by 3 bases, with 10 bases between. Germline V gene data show CDR1 as LGHNT and CDR2 as FRNRAP.

The gene calls are TRBV7-2 and TRBJ2-7; possibly TRBD2 for D (7 bases). The CDR3 has 15 residues. CDR1 is SGHTA and CDR2 is FQGNSA in the germline V gene. V shed 1 base and J shed 0 bases, with 10 bases lying between them. The CDR3, as DNA: TGTGCCAGCAGCTTAGGGGCGGGGGCCTCCTACGAGCAGTACTTC. Protein sequence: CASSLGAGASYEQYF. Looking up the rest from reference TRBV7-2 and TRBJ2-7 gives the full variable domain: GAGVSQSPSNKVTEKGKDVELRCDPISGHTALYWYRQSLGQGLEFLIYFQGNSAPDKSGLPSDRFSAERTGGSVSTLTIQRTQQEDSAVYLCASSLGAGASYEQYFGPGTRLTVT.

This chain uses TRBV6-6 with TRBJ1-1; TRBD1 is a possible D gene (6 bases). The germline CDR1 and CDR2 sequences are MNHNY and SVGAGI (reference sequence). Trimming took 6 bases from V and 0 from J, leaving 17 bases between them. The CDR3 runs to 16 residues. CDR3 region: CASSPSAGGVNTEAFF. CDR3 in DNA: TGTGCCAGCAGCCCTTCCGCCGGGGGCGTGAACACTGAAGCTTTCTTT.

The rearrangement uses TRBV18 and TRBJ2-7; D might be TRBD1 (6 bases). Trimming cost V 3 bases and J 6 bases, with 12 bases left between them. CDR1 is KGHSH and CDR2 is LQKENI in the germline V gene. This CDR3 contains 13 residues. Written as DNA, the CDR3 is TGTGCCAGCTCACCGGGACAAGAAAGCGAGCAGTACTTC. Its translation is CASSPGQESEQYF. Supplemented by reference TRBV18 and TRBJ2-7, the full variable domain reads NAGVMQNPRHLVRRRGQEARLRCSPMKGHSHVYWYRQLPEEGLKFMVYLQKENIIDESGMPKERFSAEFPKEGPSILRIQQVVRGDSAAYFCASSPGQESEQYFGPGTRLTVT.

The J gene is TRBJ1-2, the V gene TRBV7-9; perhaps TRBD1 as D (6 bases). The germline gives CDR1 SEHNR, CDR2 FQNEAQ (reference sequence). Trimming removed 5 bases at V and 4 bases at J, with 17 bases between. The CDR3 contains 15 residues. This chain's CDR3 is CASSPEQGSSYGYTF. The CDR3 DNA reads as TGTGCCAGCAGCCCAGAACAGGGTTCGAGCTATGGCTACACCTTC.

The rearrangement links TRBV5-1 to TRBJ2-2, with a tentative D call TRBD1 (5 bases). V lost 0 bases and J 1 base, leaving 7 bases between the germline ends. Germline assignment: CDR1 SGHRS and CDR2 YFSETQ. The CDR3 runs 15 residues. The CDR3 loop reads CASSLDGQNTGELFF. CDR3 nucleotide sequence: TGCGCCAGCAGCTTGGACGGACAGAACACCGGGGAGCTGTTTTTT.

CDR3 loop: CASSEVGRGYTF. The DNA for the CDR3 is TGTGCCAGCAGTGAAGTAGGCAGGGGCTACACCTTC. This rearrangement joins TRBV2 to TRBJ1-2; no firm D call. The CDR3 is 12 residues long. V lost 1 base, J lost 8 bases, and 8 bases lay in between. Germline loops: CDR1 SNHLY, CDR2 FYNNEI. Complete variable domain (other parts from reference TRBV2 and TRBJ1-2): EPEVTQTPSHQVTQMGQEVILRCVPISNHLYFYWYRQILGQKVEFLVSFYNNEISEKSEIFDDQFSVERPDGSNFTLKIRSTKLEDSAMYFCASSEVGRGYTFGSGTRLTVV.

The chain has TRBV4-1 and TRBJ1-5; D is ambiguous. The CDR3 is 18 residues long. The V gene lost 1 base and the J gene lost 3 bases, with 19 bases spanning the gap. From germline, CDR1 is MGHRA and CDR2 YSYEKL. The CDR3 DNA is TGCGCCAGCAGCCAAGGGATAGATGGGGTGACGTTCAATCAGCCCCAGCATTTT. It encodes CASSQGIDGVTFNQPQHF.

The chain joins TRBV5-1 to TRBJ2-1; D gene uncertain. Germline CDR1 is SGHRS and CDR2 is YFSETQ. The V end was cut by 0 bases, the J end by 6 bases, with 19 bases between. This CDR3 has 17 residues. CDR3 residues: CASSLAVQKTTVNEQFF. In DNA form, the CDR3 reads TGCGCCAGCAGCTTGGCCGTTCAGAAAACGACCGTCAATGAGCAGTTCTTC.

Only one count was recorded for this clone. The chain is built from TRBV7-2 and TRBJ1-6, with no clear D. This CDR3 has 14 residues. The ends were cut back, 4 bases at V and 7 bases at J, with 11 bases in the middle. Germline loops: CDR1 SGHTA, CDR2 FQGNSA. In DNA form, the CDR3 reads TGTGCCAGCAGCTCGGGAGGCTCGAATTCACCCCTCCACTTT. Residues: CASSSGGSNSPLHF. Together with reference TRBV7-2 and TRBJ1-6, the CDR3 gives the full variable domain: GAGVSQSPSNKVTEKGKDVELRCDPISGHTALYWYRQSLGQGLEFLIYFQGNSAPDKSGLPSDRFSAERTGGSVSTLTIQRTQQEDSAVYLCASSSGGSNSPLHFGNGTRLTVT.

The chain carries TRBV24-1 and TRBJ2-3, with a possible D match to TRBD2 (6 bases). This CDR3 has 13 amino acids. The V gene's germline CDR1 is KGHDR and CDR2 SFDVKD. Trimming left V 5 bases short and J 2 bases short, with 7 bases between. CDR3 region: CATSGGVTDTQYF. CDR3 DNA: TGTGCCACCAGTGGGGGGGTCACAGATACGCAGTATTTT.

The chain employs TRBV7-9 and TRBJ1-2; 8 bases fit TRBD1. CDR3 size: 14 residues. After removal of 5 bases from V and 3 bases from J, the junction contained 5 bases not matched to a gene. Looked up from germline, CDR1 is SEHNR and CDR2 is FQNEAQ (reference sequence). The CDR3 nucleotides are TGTGCCAGCAGCGAGACAGGGGTTGACTATGGCTACACCTTC. This codes for CASSETGVDYGYTF.

J is TRBJ1-1 and V is TRBV4-2; D perhaps matches TRBD1 (5 bases). This CDR3 is 15 amino acids long. Germline CDR1 reads LGHNA; CDR2 reads YNFKEQ. V was trimmed by 0 bases and J by 3 bases, leaving 11 bases between them. In nucleotides, the CDR3 is TGTGCCAGCAGCCAAGATGAGGGGATTCACACTGAAGCTTTCTTT. Translating gives CASSQDEGIHTEAFF.

This rearrangement joins TRBV27 to TRBJ1-3; D might be TRBD1 (6 bases). The V end lost 4 bases, the J end lost 0 bases, and 10 bases lay between the germline ends. The length of the CDR3 is 15 residues. CDR1 and CDR2 from the germline V gene are MNHEY and SMNVEV (reference sequence). In DNA, the CDR3 is TGTGCCAGCAGTTCGGCAGGGGCCTCTGGAAACACCATATATTTT. This gives the protein CASSSAGASGNTIYF.

In this sample, this clone turned up once. The V gene is TRBV7-9, the J gene TRBJ1-5, with unresolved D. V was pared by 2 bases and J by 0 bases, with 8 bases between. Germline CDR1 SEHNR, CDR2 FQNEAQ (reference sequence). The CDR3 consists of 15 residues. The DNA for the CDR3 is TGTGCCAGCAGCTTAACGATCGGTAGCAATCAGCCCCAGCATTTT. This gives the protein CASSLTIGSNQPQHF.

This sequence joins TRBV11-2 and TRBJ2-2; no firm D call. The CDR3 runs to 14 residues. V dropped 2 bases and J dropped 0 bases, with 4 bases sitting between them. The V gene's germline CDR1 is SGHAT and CDR2 FQNNGV. CDR3 in DNA: TGTGCCAGCAGCTTACTTTCGAACACCGGGGAGCTGTTTTTT. Amino acid sequence: CASSLLSNTGELFF.

The CDR3 loop is CASSPSNSPLHF. The CDR3 nucleotides are TGTGCCAGCTCACCGTCTAATTCACCCCTCCACTTT. This sequence joins TRBV18 and TRBJ1-6; D unresolved. V lost 3 bases, J lost 6 bases, and 3 bases lay in between. The CDR3 length is 12 residues. Germline CDR1 and CDR2: KGHSH and LQKENI.

About this clone: The sample carries other DNA sequences with the same CDR3. CDR3 nucleotides: TGTGCCAGCAGCTTGGCAGGGGGCTCTGGAAACACCATATATTTT. It yields the protein CASSLAGGSGNTIYF. The rearrangement uses TRBV7-9 and TRBJ1-3; TRBD1 matches 7 bases. This CDR3 has 15 residues. Germline loops: CDR1 SEHNR, CDR2 FQNEAQ (reference sequence). Germline trimming cut 3 bases from V and 0 bases from J; bases unmatched to any gene: 2.

Worth noting for this clone: The identical CDR3 is also encoded by other nucleotide sequences in the sample. The chain joins TRBV27 to TRBJ1-2; 8 nucleotides agree with TRBD1. With 6 bases clipped from V and 4 bases from J, the junction kept 4 bases outside the gene matches. The CDR3 runs 13 residues. Germline lookup yields CDR1 MNHEY and CDR2 SMNVEV (reference sequence). The CDR3 bases are TGTGCCAGCAGCTCGGACAGGGTCTATGGCTACACCTTC. Residues: CASSSDRVYGYTF.

This rearrangement joins TRBV2 to TRBJ1-5, with 7 bases that match TRBD1. Trimming took 8 bases from V and 2 from J; bases not matched to a gene: 3. This CDR3 comprises 13 residues. CDR1 is SNHLY, CDR2 FYNNEI, per germline. Here the CDR3 reads CASEGQRNQPQHF. The DNA for the CDR3 is TGTGCCAGCGAGGGACAGCGCAATCAGCCCCAGCATTTT.

The rearrangement uses TRBV7-9 and TRBJ1-2; no reliable D call. V was pared by 4 bases and J by 8 bases, with 8 bases between. This CDR3 spans 11 amino acids. Germline assignment: CDR1 SEHNR and CDR2 FQNEAQ (reference sequence). The CDR3 protein is CASSSLGGYTF. DNA of the CDR3: TGTGCCAGCAGCTCCCTGGGGGGCTACACCTTC.